What follows describes a single T cell receptor beta chain. The antigen is undetermined. Measured with immunoSEQ multiplex PCR; TCRdb has only the in-frame clones, and not every one. The repertoire holds about 43,000 clones, with roughly 70% as singletons. Germline V gene sequence: CDR1 SGHDT, CDR2 YYEEEE. V was clipped by 0 bases and J by 0 bases; unmatched bases: 7. The CDR3 consists of 17 residues. The sample comes from a study of PD-1 blockade in classical Hodgkin lymphoma. Study results and caveats: Any patient who commenced nivolumab under 1 year after ASCT was excluded. Newly diagnosed patients had baseline TCR diversity that was reportedly lower than that of healthy donors. Newly diagnosed patients had diversity similar to the baseline diversity of complete responders.

Every patient had relapsed following autologous stem cell transplantation, and cohorts differed in brentuximab vedotin exposure. Sequenced material: peripheral blood mononuclear cells (PBMCs), taken before the second cycle of nivolumab. V gene TRBV5-6 combines with J gene TRBJ2-7; 9 nucleotides match TRBD2. The receptor comes from a human donor with classical Hodgkin lymphoma. CDR3 loop: CASSLGAGGRSSYEQYF. CDR3 nucleotide sequence: TGTGCCAGCAGCTTGGGAGCGGGGGGCCGAAGCTCCTACGAGCAGTACTTC.